The rows below give T cell receptor beta chains drawn from one sample of a study of cytomegalovirus exposure and HLA in healthy donors. Repertoires were generated with immunoSEQ multiplex PCR, while TCRdb's copy carries only in-frame clones and drops some. The sample records fewer than 140,000 clones, 60% to 75% being singletons. Sequenced: PBMCs. The source is a male donor in good health and CMV-seropositive. Both conserved end residues are part of each CDR3.

TRBV6-1,CASSESGDSSYEQYF
TRBV4-1,CASSQGTSGSDEQFF
TRBV6-1,CASTTEYNEQFF
TRBV6-6,CASSPTGLETEAFF
TRBV28,CASTRTSGRTRLNEQFF
TRBV28,CASRPTKTGDPLSYEQYF
TRBV6-5,CASRGTGQEREKLFF
TRBV28,CASSLRDSTSYEQYF
TRBV11-3,CASSRDRVLYEQYF
TRBV12-5,CASGLSPIPVRAKDVDEQYF
TRBV5-4,CASSRLAEPYEQYF
TRBV7-6,CASSFGLQGHQPQHF
TRBV19,CASSPQGYGYTF
TRBV4-3,CASSQVSGGSGYTF
TRBV5-6,CASSLGVAVSEAFF
TRBV4-1,CASSQENEMETQYF
TRBV6-5,CASSRTGRGGYTF
TRBV7-3,CASSFGHRNTGELFF
TRBV7-9,CASRQMDRSEQYF
TRBV7-2,CASSFLGTDTQYF
TRBV20-1,CSASGSYEQYF
TRBV5-6,CASSLRTGVNTGELFF
TRBV6-5,CASSPFSGRDTQYF
TRBV4-3,CASSQDVLRGYSNQPQHF
TRBV28,CASSYAGTGDTYEQYF
TRBV28,CASSLSPLAGSEQFF
TRBV5-1,CASSLDWSSYNEQFF
TRBV5-4,CASSSGDRASDTQYF
TRBV19,CASSTGTGYEQYF
TRBV19,CASSTTGDHSYEQYF
TRBV7-9,CASSLARGSSYEQYF
TRBV6-1,CASRERGTGSQVGGVKASYNEQFF
TRBV5-1,CASSSRDTGGEQFF
TRBV27,CASSFTGSSGNTIYF
TRBV7-9,CASSLRGLTNEKLFF
TRBV11-2,CASSKGLRDKSSYEQYF
TRBV5-1,CASSQTGGAVTDTQYF
TRBV5-6,CASSRLAGGSTDTQYF
TRBV27,CASSPLAGGVENEQYF
TRBV4-1,CASSQGIAGGIQYF
TRBV7-6,CASSRNRDRVYEQYF